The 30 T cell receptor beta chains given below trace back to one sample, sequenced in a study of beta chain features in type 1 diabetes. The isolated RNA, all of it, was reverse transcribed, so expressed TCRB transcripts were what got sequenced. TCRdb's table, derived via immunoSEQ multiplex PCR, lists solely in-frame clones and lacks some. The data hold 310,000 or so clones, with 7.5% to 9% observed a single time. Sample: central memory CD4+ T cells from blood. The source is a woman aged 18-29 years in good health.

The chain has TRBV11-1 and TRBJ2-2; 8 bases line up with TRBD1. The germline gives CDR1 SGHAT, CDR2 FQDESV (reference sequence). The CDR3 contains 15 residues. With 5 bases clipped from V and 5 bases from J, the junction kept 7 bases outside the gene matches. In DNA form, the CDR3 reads TGTGCCAGCAGCCGCGACAGGGGATGGACCGGGGAGCTGTTTTTT. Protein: CASSRDRGWTGELFF.

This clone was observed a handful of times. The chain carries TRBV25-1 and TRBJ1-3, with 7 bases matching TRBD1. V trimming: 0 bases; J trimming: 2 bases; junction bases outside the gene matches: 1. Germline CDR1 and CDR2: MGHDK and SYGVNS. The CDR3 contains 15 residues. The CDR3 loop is CASSEYTGAGNTIYF. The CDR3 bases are TGTGCCAGCAGTGAATATACAGGGGCTGGAAACACCATATATTTT.

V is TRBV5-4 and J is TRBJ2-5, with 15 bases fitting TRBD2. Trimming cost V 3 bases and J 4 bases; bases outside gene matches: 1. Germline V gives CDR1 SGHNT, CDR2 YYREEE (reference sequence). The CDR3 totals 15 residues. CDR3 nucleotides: TGTGCCAGCAGCTGGACTAGCGGGAGGGCAGAGACCCAGTACTTC. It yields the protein CASSWTSGRAETQYF.

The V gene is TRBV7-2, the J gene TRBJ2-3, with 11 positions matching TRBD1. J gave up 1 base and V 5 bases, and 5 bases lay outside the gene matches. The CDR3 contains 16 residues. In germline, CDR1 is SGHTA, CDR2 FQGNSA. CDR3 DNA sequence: TGTGCCAGCAGCCCAGGGACAGGGGGTGGCACAGATACGCAGTATTTT. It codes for CASSPGTGGGTDTQYF.

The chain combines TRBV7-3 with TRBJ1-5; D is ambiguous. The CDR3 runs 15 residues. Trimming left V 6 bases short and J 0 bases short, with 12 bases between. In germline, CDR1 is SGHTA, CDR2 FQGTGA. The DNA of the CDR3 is TGTGCCAGCAGTGGGTCAGTCGATAGCAATCAGCCCCAGCATTTT. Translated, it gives CASSGSVDSNQPQHF.

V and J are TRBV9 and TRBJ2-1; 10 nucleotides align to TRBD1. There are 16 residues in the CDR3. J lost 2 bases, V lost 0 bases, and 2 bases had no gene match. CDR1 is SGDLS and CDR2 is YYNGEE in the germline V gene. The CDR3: CASSVAGQGTYNEQFF. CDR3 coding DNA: TGTGCCAGCAGCGTAGCGGGACAGGGGACCTACAATGAGCAGTTCTTC.

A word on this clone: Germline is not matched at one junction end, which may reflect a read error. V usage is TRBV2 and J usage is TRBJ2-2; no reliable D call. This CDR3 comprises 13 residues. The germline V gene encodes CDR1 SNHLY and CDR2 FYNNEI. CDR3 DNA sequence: TGTGCCAGCAATTGGGCGAACGCCGGGGAGCTGTTTTTT. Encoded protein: CASNWANAGELFF.

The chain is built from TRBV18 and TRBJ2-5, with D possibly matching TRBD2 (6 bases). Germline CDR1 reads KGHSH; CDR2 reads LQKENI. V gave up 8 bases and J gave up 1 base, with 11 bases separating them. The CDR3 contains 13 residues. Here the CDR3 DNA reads TGTGCCAGCACGCCGGGACTCCAAGAGACCCAGTACTTC. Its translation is CASTPGLQETQYF.

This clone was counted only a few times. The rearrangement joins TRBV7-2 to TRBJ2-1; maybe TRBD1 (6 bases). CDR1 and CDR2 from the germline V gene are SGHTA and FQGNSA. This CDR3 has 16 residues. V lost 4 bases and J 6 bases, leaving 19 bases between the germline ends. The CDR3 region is CASSSHTGPPRNEQFF. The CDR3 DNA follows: TGTGCCAGCAGCTCCCACACAGGGCCACCCCGCAATGAGCAGTTCTTC.

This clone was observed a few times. The CDR3 sequence is CASSLGHSSNQPQHF. The DNA of the CDR3 is TGTGCCAGCAGCCTCGGGCACAGTAGCAATCAGCCCCAGCATTTT. This chain connects TRBV7-8 to TRBJ1-5, with D unclear. Trimming removed 5 bases from V and 0 bases from J, with 11 bases in between. The germline gives CDR1 SGHVS, CDR2 FQNEAQ. The CDR3 has 15 residues.

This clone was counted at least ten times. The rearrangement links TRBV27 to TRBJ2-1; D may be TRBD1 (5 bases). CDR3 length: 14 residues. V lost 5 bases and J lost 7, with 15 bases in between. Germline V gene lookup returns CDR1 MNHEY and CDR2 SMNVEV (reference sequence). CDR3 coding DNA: TGTGCCAGCAGTGTGCAGGGTAAATGGAATGAGCAGTTCTTC. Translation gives CASSVQGKWNEQFF.

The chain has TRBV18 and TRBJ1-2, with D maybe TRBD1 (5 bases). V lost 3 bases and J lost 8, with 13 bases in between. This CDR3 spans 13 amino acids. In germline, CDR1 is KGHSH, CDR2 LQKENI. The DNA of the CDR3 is TGTGCCAGCTCACCCTCGCAGGGCCAAGGCTACACCTTC. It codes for CASSPSQGQGYTF. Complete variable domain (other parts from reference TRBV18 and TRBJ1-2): NAGVMQNPRHLVRRRGQEARLRCSPMKGHSHVYWYRQLPEEGLKFMVYLQKENIIDESGMPKERFSAEFPKEGPSILRIQQVVRGDSAAYFCASSPSQGQGYTFGSGTRLTVV.

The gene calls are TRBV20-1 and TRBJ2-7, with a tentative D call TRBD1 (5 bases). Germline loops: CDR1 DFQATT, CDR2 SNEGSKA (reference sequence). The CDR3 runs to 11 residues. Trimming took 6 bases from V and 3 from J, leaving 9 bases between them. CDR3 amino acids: CSATGFYEQYF. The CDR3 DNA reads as TGCAGTGCCACAGGATTCTACGAGCAGTACTTC.

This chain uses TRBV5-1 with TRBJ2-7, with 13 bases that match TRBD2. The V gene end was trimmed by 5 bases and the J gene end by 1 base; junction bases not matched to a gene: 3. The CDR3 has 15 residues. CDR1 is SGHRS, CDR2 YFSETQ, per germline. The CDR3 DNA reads TGCGCCAGCAGGCTGACTAGCGGGAGGTCCTACGAGCAGTACTTC. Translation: CASRLTSGRSYEQYF. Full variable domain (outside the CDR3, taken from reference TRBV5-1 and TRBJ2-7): KAGVTQTPRYLIKTRGQQVTLSCSPISGHRSVSWYQQTPGQGLQFLFEYFSETQRNKGNFPGRFSGRQFSNSRSEMNVSTLELGDSALYLCASRLTSGRSYEQYFGPGTRLTVT.

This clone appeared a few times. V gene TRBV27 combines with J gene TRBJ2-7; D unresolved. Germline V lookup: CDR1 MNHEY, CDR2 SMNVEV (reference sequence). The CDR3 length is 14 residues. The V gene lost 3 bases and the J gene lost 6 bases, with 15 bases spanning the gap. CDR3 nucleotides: TGTGCCAGCAGTTTTGGTTACGCGTCTCGCGAGCAGTACTTC. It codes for CASSFGYASREQYF.

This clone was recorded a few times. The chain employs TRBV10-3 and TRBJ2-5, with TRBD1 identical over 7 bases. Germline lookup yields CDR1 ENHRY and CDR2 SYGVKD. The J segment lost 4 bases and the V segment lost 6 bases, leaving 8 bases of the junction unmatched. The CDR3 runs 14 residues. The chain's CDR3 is CAIRGTEVPETQYF. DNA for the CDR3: TGTGCCATCAGGGGGACAGAGGTTCCAGAGACCCAGTACTTC.

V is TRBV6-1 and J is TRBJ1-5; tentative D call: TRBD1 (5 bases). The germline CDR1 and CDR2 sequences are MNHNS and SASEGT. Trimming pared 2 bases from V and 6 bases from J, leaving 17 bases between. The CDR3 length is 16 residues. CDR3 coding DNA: TGTGCCAGCAGTGAAAACAGGACCCCTGCGGGTCAGCCCCAGCATTTT. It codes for CASSENRTPAGQPQHF.

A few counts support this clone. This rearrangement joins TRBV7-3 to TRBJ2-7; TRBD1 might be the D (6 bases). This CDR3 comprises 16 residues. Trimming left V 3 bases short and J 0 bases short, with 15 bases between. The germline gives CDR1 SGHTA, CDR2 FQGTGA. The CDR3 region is CASSFNRRDISYEQYF. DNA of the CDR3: TGTGCCAGCAGCTTTAATCGTAGGGACATCTCCTACGAGCAGTACTTC.

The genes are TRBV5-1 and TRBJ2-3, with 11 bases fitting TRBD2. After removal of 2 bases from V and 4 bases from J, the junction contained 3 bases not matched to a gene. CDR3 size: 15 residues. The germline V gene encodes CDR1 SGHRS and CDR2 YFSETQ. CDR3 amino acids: CASSFELAGADTQYF. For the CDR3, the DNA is TGCGCCAGCAGCTTCGAACTAGCGGGAGCAGATACGCAGTATTTT. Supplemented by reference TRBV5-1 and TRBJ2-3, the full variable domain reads KAGVTQTPRYLIKTRGQQVTLSCSPISGHRSVSWYQQTPGQGLQFLFEYFSETQRNKGNFPGRFSGRQFSNSRSEMNVSTLELGDSALYLCASSFELAGADTQYFGPGTRLTVL.

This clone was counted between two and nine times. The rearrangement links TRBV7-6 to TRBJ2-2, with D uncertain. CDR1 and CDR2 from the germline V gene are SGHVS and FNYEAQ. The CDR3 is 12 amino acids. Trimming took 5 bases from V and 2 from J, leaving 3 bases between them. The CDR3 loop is CASSGNTGELFF. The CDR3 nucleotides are TGTGCCAGCAGCGGCAACACCGGGGAGCTGTTTTTT.

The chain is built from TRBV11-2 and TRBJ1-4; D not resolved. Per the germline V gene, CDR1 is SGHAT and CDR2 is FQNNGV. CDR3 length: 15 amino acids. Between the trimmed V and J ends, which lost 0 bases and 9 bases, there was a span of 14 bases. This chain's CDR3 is CASSLDNREGKKLFF. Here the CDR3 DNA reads TGTGCCAGCAGCTTAGATAACCGGGAGGGTAAAAAACTGTTTTTT.

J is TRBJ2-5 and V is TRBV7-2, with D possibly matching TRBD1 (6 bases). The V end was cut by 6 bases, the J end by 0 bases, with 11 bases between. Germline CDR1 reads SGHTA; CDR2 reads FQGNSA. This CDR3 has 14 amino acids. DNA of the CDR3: TGTGCCAGCAGTCGGAACAGGGACCAAGAGACCCAGTACTTC. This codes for CASSRNRDQETQYF.

The CDR3 region has the DNA TGTGCCACCAGCAGAGGTGAGGGACGAAGATACAATGAGCAGTTCTTC. Its protein is CATSRGEGRRYNEQFF. This rearrangement joins TRBV15 to TRBJ2-1, with D possibly being TRBD1 or TRBD2 (5 bases each). CDR3 length equals 16 residues. The V end was cut by 1 base, the J end by 4 bases, with 14 bases between. Germline V gene lookup returns CDR1 LNHNV and CDR2 YYDKDF (reference sequence).

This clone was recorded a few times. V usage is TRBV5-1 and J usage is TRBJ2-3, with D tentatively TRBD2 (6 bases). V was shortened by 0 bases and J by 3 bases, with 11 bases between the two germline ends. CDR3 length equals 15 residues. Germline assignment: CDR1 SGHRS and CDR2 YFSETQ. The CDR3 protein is CASSLEIGGTDTQYF. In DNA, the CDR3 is TGCGCCAGCAGCTTGGAAATAGGAGGGACAGATACGCAGTATTTT.

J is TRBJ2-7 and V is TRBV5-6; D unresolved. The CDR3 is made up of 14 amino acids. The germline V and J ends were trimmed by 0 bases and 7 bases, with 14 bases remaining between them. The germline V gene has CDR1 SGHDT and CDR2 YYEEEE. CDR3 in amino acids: CASSLGEPPVEQYF. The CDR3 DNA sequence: TGTGCCAGCAGCTTGGGTGAACCTCCGGTGGAGCAGTACTTC.

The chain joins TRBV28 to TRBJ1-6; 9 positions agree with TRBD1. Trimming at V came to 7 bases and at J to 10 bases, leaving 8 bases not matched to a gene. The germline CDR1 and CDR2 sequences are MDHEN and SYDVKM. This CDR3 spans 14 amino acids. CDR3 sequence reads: CASTRQGGNSPLHF. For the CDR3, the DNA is TGTGCCAGCACCCGACAGGGGGGAAACTCACCCCTCCACTTT.

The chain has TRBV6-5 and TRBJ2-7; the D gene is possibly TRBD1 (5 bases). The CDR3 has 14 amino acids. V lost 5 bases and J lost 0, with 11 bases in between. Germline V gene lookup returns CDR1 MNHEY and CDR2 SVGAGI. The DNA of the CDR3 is TGTGCCAGCAGTACCAGGGTACGCTCCTACGAGCAGTACTTC. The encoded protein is CASSTRVRSYEQYF.

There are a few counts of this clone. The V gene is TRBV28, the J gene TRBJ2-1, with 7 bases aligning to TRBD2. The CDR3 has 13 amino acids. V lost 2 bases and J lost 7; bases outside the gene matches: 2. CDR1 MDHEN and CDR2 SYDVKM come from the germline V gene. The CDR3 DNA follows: TGTGCCAGCAGTTTAGCGGGAGCTAATGAGCAGTTCTTC. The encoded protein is CASSLAGANEQFF.

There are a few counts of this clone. CDR3 nucleotide sequence: TGTGCCAGCAGCTTTGTAGGGACTAGTGATGAAAAACTGTTTTTT. Amino acid sequence: CASSFVGTSDEKLFF. This chain joins TRBV4-2 and TRBJ1-4; D perhaps matches TRBD1 (5 bases). Per the germline V gene, CDR1 is LGHNA and CDR2 is YNFKEQ. V was clipped by 5 bases and J by 6 bases, with 16 bases between them. The CDR3 has 15 residues.

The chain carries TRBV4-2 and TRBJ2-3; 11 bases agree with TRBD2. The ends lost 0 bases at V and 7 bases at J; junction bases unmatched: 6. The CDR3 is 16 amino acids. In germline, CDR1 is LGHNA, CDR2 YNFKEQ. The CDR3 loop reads CASSQDRLAGTYTQYF. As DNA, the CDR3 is TGTGCCAGCAGCCAAGATAGACTAGCGGGAACATATACGCAGTATTTT.